What follows are 4 T cell receptor beta chains derived from one specimen sequenced in a study of blood T cell repertoires in COVID-19. Sequenced by immunoSEQ multiplex PCR; TCRdb stores in-frame clones only, minus some. Of roughly 42,000 clones listed, 60% to 80% were seen once; the top ten hold around a third. The sequenced sample was peripheral blood. These receptor sequences come from a woman of 80 years or more with acute or convalescent COVID-19.

This sequence joins TRBV20-1 and TRBJ2-1; D is perhaps TRBD2 (5 bases). Trimming stripped 3 bases from V and 7 bases from J, with 16 bases between. The CDR3 runs to 14 residues. Germline CDR1 DFQATT, CDR2 SNEGSKA (reference sequence). The CDR3, as DNA: TGCAGTGCTAGTTTGCGGGCTGGGGAGAATGAGCAGTTCTTC. This encodes CSASLRAGENEQFF.

The V and J genes are TRBV29-1 and TRBJ2-3; 8 nucleotides agree with TRBD2. Germline V gives CDR1 SQVTM, CDR2 ANQGSEA. CDR3 size: 15 residues. With V trimmed by 6 bases and J by 1 base, 9 bases remained unmatched. The CDR3 coding sequence is TGCAGCGTGCCCCGGATAGCGGGGCGCACAGATACGCAGTATTTT. Translation gives CSVPRIAGRTDTQYF.

DNA of the CDR3: TGTGCCATCAGTCCCTTGAGAAACAATGAGCAGTTCTTC. Its translation: CAISPLRNNEQFF. V usage is TRBV10-3 and J usage is TRBJ2-1, with D hard to call. The CDR3 runs 13 residues. The ends were cut back, 5 bases at V and 5 bases at J, with 10 bases in the middle. From germline, CDR1 is ENHRY and CDR2 SYGVKD.

The V gene is TRBV2, the J gene TRBJ1-1; 8 nucleotides align to TRBD1. Trimming cost V 6 bases and J 3 bases; bases outside gene matches: 6. Looked up from germline, CDR1 is SNHLY and CDR2 is FYNNEI. This CDR3 is built from 14 residues. The CDR3: CASSKGQGYTEAFF. The CDR3 DNA is TGTGCCAGCAGCAAAGGACAGGGTTACACTGAAGCTTTCTTT.